This T cell receptor (beta chain) comes out of a study of blood T cell repertoires in COVID-19. Study summary: COVID-19 samples, acute and convalescent, were from the United States, Italy and Spain. Sample material is recorded as cDNA or gDNA derived from T cells, B-cell-depleted T cells, or PBMCs.

Authors' data handling: Amplification with reference gene primers provided the estimates of nucleated cell counts. Sequenced by immunoSEQ multiplex PCR; TCRdb stores in-frame clones only, minus some. Clone size and the V and J calls come from that table; the DNA yielded D and trimming. This table has some 270,000 clones, more than 75% appearing once. The CDR3 has 14 amino acids. The germline gives CDR1 SGHRS, CDR2 YFSETQ. The V gene lost 4 bases and the J gene lost 2 bases, with 12 bases spanning the gap. Material for sequencing was peripheral blood. The chain has TRBV5-1 and TRBJ2-5, with D maybe TRBD1 (6 bases). The sequence came from a middle-aged man with active or convalescent COVID-19. Written as DNA, the CDR3 is TGCGCCAGCAGCCAACAGGGACATCAAGAGACCCAGTACTTC. Protein: CASSQQGHQETQYF.